The sequence of this T cell receptor beta chain was determined in a study of monozygotic twins with inflammatory bowel disease. Study outcomes and limitations: In patient repertoires, differing immunosuppressive treatments may have added some variability. IBD patients share fewer clonotypes with other people than healthy twins do, especially with disease activity. No distinction between different T cell subtypes was possible.

A remark on this clonotype: Its antigen is as yet unknown.

The CDR3 extends over 15 amino acids. Per germline, CDR1 KGHSH and CDR2 LQKENI. TCRdb re-called the 5' RACE reads and catalogs CDR3 proteins one per entry, DNA excluded. The data include under 200,000 distinct CDR3 sequences; the top ten clones carry over 2.5%. Specimen: blood. The rearrangement joins TRBV18 to TRBJ1-2. The sequence derives from a human donor with ulcerative colitis or Crohn's disease, or a healthy co-twin of an affected twin (not recorded which). CDR3 amino acids: CASSPQVDSNYGYTF.